The present entry profiles one T cell receptor beta chain with its context. Antigen: not known. This sample is part of a study of blood T cells in healthy people across ages. Findings and limits, study-wide: Donors of long life had a larger count of naive CD4+ cells and greater diversity than aged donors. Roughly linearly, TCR beta diversity per million T cells fell as age increased.

Trimming left V 6 bases short and J 2 bases short, with 12 bases between. CDR1 is SGDLS, CDR2 YYNGEE, per germline. This CDR3 comprises 14 residues. For the second PCR, which ran for about 6 to 11 cycles, a sample-barcoded 5' primer and a J-beta primer mix were used. Individual samples furnished no less than 3 million CDR3-containing paired-end reads apiece. Each CDR3 protein gets one entry after TCRdb re-called the 5' RACE reads with MiXCR. The sample has over 1,200,000 distinct CDR3 sequences, approximately 59% seen once. Donor samples were obtained from healthy Caucasian individuals from Russia, aged 6 to 90.

The chain carries TRBV9 and TRBJ2-1; maybe TRBD2 (6 bases). The sequence was obtained from a man aged 18-30 years in good health. Sequencing input: blood. CDR3 loop: CASTPSGPYNEQFF. The DNA of the CDR3 is TGTGCCAGCACGCCCAGCGGGCCCTACAATGAGCAGTTCTTC.